These 18 T cell receptor beta chains came from one sample sequenced in a study of shared clonotypes between healthy human individuals. As defined, naive CD8 cells were CD45RO-negative and positively selected for CCR7, with terminally differentiated effector memory CD45RA+ cells excluded. The assay was immunoSEQ multiplex PCR, and TCRdb's table has in-frame clones only and misses some. The sample yields some 2 million clones, about 95% seen once. Sequenced material: naive CD8+ T cells sorted from blood. The receptors were gathered from a man between 18 and 35 years old in good health.

V and J are TRBV4-1 and TRBJ1-2; D call uncertain. The CDR3 extends over 15 amino acids. Per germline, CDR1 MGHRA and CDR2 YSYEKL. Deletions cut 1 base from V and 2 bases from J, with 11 bases between. The CDR3 DNA is TGCGCCAGCAGCCAAGTACAACGTGGGAACTATGGCTACACCTTC. Translating gives CASSQVQRGNYGYTF.

This clone was observed once. This chain joins TRBV11-1 and TRBJ2-5; D is perhaps TRBD1 or TRBD2 (5 bases each). Germline V gene data show CDR1 as SGHAT and CDR2 as FQDESV (reference sequence). Trimming stripped 7 bases from V and 2 bases from J, with 14 bases between. This CDR3 spans 14 amino acids. The CDR3 loop is CASTRLRGQETQYF. CDR3 in DNA: TGTGCCAGCACCCGATTGAGGGGACAAGAGACCCAGTACTTC.

The rearrangement links TRBV10-3 to TRBJ2-7; 7 bases are shared with TRBD1. Per the germline V gene, CDR1 is ENHRY and CDR2 is SYGVKD. Trimming cost V 4 bases and J 4 bases; bases outside gene matches: 7. This CDR3 spans 14 amino acids. CDR3 bases: TGTGCCATCAGTGGTTCCGGGACAGAGTACGAGCAGTACTTC. Amino acids: CAISGSGTEYEQYF.

The chain combines TRBV21-1 with TRBJ2-1; the D call in the table, TRBD2, was not verified against the DNA. TRBV21-1 is assigned pseudogene status. The CDR3 is 20 residues long. The CDR3 sequence: CASSKGKRDSPRGAYNEQFF. The DNA of the CDR3 is TGTGCCAGCAGCAAAGGGAAGCGGGATAGCCCCCGGGGGGCCTACAATGAGCAGTTCTTC.

The rearrangement joins TRBV9 to TRBJ2-5, with 8 bases that match TRBD1. The CDR3 contains 15 residues. Germline values: CDR1 SGDLS, CDR2 YYNGEE. V gave up 0 bases and J gave up 5 bases; unmatched junction bases: 6. The DNA for the CDR3 is TGTGCCAGCAGCGTAGAAGCAGGGGGCTACGAGACCCAGTACTTC. This gives the protein CASSVEAGGYETQYF.

The rearrangement uses TRBV19 and TRBJ1-6; D is unclear. The CDR3 contains 14 residues. Trimming cost V 1 base and J 8 bases, with 9 bases left between them. The germline gives CDR1 LNHDA, CDR2 SQIVND (reference sequence). The CDR3 DNA reads TGTGCCAGTAGTATAGCTGGGTTGGATTCACCCCTCCACTTT. Its translation is CASSIAGLDSPLHF.

This chain connects TRBV19 to TRBJ2-1; D uncertain. The germline V gene has CDR1 LNHDA and CDR2 SQIVND (reference sequence). This CDR3 spans 14 amino acids. V shed 0 bases and J shed 4 bases, with 7 bases lying between them. CDR3: CASSIDAGYNEQFF. Here the CDR3 DNA reads TGTGCCAGTAGTATAGATGCCGGATACAATGAGCAGTTCTTC.

The V gene is TRBV28, the J gene TRBJ2-7, with D uncertain. The CDR3 is made up of 12 amino acids. CDR1 and CDR2 (germline): MDHEN, SYDVKM. The germline V and J ends were trimmed by 10 bases and 3 bases, with 13 bases remaining between them. The CDR3 nucleotides read TGTGCCACCGCAGGACCCATCTACGAGCAGTACTTC. Protein: CATAGPIYEQYF. Using reference TRBV28 and TRBJ2-7 for the parts outside the CDR3, the full variable domain is DVKVTQSSRYLVKRTGEKVFLECVQDMDHENMFWYRQDPGLGLRLIYFSYDVKMKEKGDIPEGYSVSREKKERFSLILESASTNQTSMYLCATAGPIYEQYFGPGTRLTVT.

The chain combines TRBV19 with TRBJ1-5; TRBD1 might be the D (5 bases). Trimming took 4 bases from V and 7 from J, leaving 11 bases between them. The CDR3 is 13 amino acids. Germline values: CDR1 LNHDA, CDR2 SQIVND (reference sequence). CDR3 residues: CASSTSSGQPQHF. In DNA form, the CDR3 reads TGTGCCAGTAGTACTTCCTCAGGGCAGCCCCAGCATTTT.

J is TRBJ2-1 and V is TRBV5-1, with 11 nucleotides matching TRBD1. V lost 0 bases to trimming and J lost 3 bases; unmatched junction nucleotides: 5. The germline V gene encodes CDR1 SGHRS and CDR2 YFSETQ. This CDR3 has 17 residues. The CDR3 DNA is TGCGCCAGCAGCTTGGGGCTCGGGACAGGGGGCTACAATGAGCAGTTCTTC. Translated, it gives CASSLGLGTGGYNEQFF.

V and J are TRBV6-5 and TRBJ2-2; 12 bases are a match to TRBD2. This CDR3 spans 14 amino acids. V shed 8 bases, J shed 5 bases, and the junction held 3 bases outside the gene matches. The germline gives CDR1 MNHEY, CDR2 SVGAGI. CDR3 DNA sequence: TGTGCCAGCCAGGGGACTAGCGGGACCGGGGAGCTGTTTTTT. Translating gives CASQGTSGTGELFF.

This clone showed up just once. The CDR3 DNA is TGTGCCAGCAGCGAGACATCGACCCCTTGGTATGGCTACACCTTC. The encoded protein is CASSETSTPWYGYTF. V is TRBV6-1 and J is TRBJ1-2; D is ambiguous. This CDR3 region has 15 residues. V gave up 6 bases and J gave up 5 bases, with 19 bases separating them. From germline, CDR1 is MNHNS and CDR2 SASEGT.

Turning to this clone: This specimen includes other DNA sequences encoding the same CDR3. The chain is built from TRBV10-3 and TRBJ2-7; D remains unclear. Germline V gene lookup returns CDR1 ENHRY and CDR2 SYGVKD. CDR3 size: 13 residues. The V end was cut by 0 bases, the J end by 2 bases, with 5 bases between. CDR3 coding DNA: TGTGCCATCAGTGAGTCTTCAGCCTACGAGCAGTACTTC. This encodes CAISESSAYEQYF.

The chain recombines TRBV4-1 with TRBJ1-4, with D possibly TRBD1 on 6 matching bases. Between the trimmed V and J ends, which lost 0 bases and 7 bases, there was a span of 12 bases. CDR1 and CDR2 (germline): MGHRA, YSYEKL. This CDR3 is built from 15 residues. Here the CDR3 DNA reads TGCGCCAGCAGCCAAGAAGGCACAGGGACTGAAAAACTGTTTTTT. Amino acid sequence: CASSQEGTGTEKLFF.

The CDR3 is CAISDFPTSGLNNEQFF. The CDR3 region has the DNA TGTGCCATCAGCGACTTCCCGACTAGCGGGCTTAACAATGAGCAGTTCTTC. The chain employs TRBV10-3 and TRBJ2-1; 10 bases line up with TRBD2. J lost 5 bases, V lost 6 bases, and 13 bases had no gene match. CDR3 length: 17 residues. Germline CDR1 is ENHRY and CDR2 is SYGVKD.

The rearrangement uses TRBV9 and TRBJ2-7; tentative D call: TRBD1 (6 bases). The CDR3 is 14 amino acids. Trimming removed 3 bases at V and 2 bases at J, with 12 bases between. Germline V gives CDR1 SGDLS, CDR2 YYNGEE. The chain's CDR3 is CASSGQDRPYEQYF. DNA of the CDR3: TGTGCCAGCAGCGGACAGGACAGACCCTACGAGCAGTACTTC.

The chain couples TRBV5-3 to TRBJ2-1, with D tentatively TRBD2 (5 bases). TRBV5-3 is an open reading frame, and its role is uncertain. This CDR3 comprises 15 residues. V lost 4 bases and J lost 10, with 21 bases in between. For the CDR3, the DNA is TGTGCCAGAAGCCAGCCGGGAACGCCATTCCGCGAGCAGTTCTTC. Translating gives CARSQPGTPFREQFF.

The chain has TRBV27 and TRBJ1-2; D call uncertain. Germline CDR1 is MNHEY and CDR2 is SMNVEV (reference sequence). This CDR3 comprises 14 residues. V was clipped by 5 bases and J by 2 bases, with 12 bases between them. CDR3 in amino acids: CASSPGLGNYGYTF. The CDR3 region has the DNA TGTGCCAGCAGTCCTGGACTGGGAAACTATGGCTACACCTTC.